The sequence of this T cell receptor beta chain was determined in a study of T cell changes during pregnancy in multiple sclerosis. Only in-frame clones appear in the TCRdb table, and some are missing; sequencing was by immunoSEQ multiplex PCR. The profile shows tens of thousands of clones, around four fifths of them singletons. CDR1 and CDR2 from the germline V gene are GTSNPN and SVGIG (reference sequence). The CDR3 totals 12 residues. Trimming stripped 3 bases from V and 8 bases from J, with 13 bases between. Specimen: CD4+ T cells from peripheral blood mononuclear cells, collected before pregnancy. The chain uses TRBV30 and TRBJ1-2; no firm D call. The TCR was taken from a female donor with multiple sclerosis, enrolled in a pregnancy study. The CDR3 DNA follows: TGTGCCTGGAGCCCCCGACCCGGGGGCTACACCTTC. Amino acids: CAWSPRPGGYTF.